What follows is one T cell receptor (beta chain) and its context. Per the original methods: Amplification with reference gene primers provided the estimates of nucleated cell counts. Produced via immunoSEQ multiplex PCR; TCRdb's table is partial and in-frame only. Clone size and the V and J calls come from that table; the DNA yielded D and trimming. The data contain about 130,000 clones, about four fifths of them singletons. These data originate in a study of blood T cell repertoires in COVID-19. In the study overall: The origin of the acute and convalescent COVID-19 samples was the United States, Italy and Spain. PBMCs, B-cell-depleted T cells, or T cells provided the cDNA or gDNA that made up the material.

The CDR3 covers 12 residues. V was pared by 5 bases and J by 4 bases, with 8 bases between. The germline V gene has CDR1 MDHEN and CDR2 SYDVKM. The sequence derives from a man aged 35 to 55 with active or convalescent COVID-19. Sequencing input: peripheral blood. The chain recombines TRBV28 with TRBJ1-2; D call uncertain. CDR3 residues: CASSQRTYGYTF. CDR3 in DNA: TGTGCCAGCAGTCAGCGGACCTATGGCTACACCTTC.